The rows below give T cell receptor beta chains drawn from one sample of a study of blood T cell repertoires in COVID-19. Some clones are missing from TCRdb's copy, which holds only in-frame ones; the method was immunoSEQ multiplex PCR. The repertoire has 53,000 or so clones, 65% to 80% of them found once; the top ten carry 35% to 55%. Specimen: peripheral blood. These receptors originate from a man between 65 and 85 years old with active or convalescent COVID-19. Each CDR3 is given with its conserved first and last residue. Each record gives: V gene, D gene, clone size, J gene, CDR3 protein, CDR3 DNA. A D gene is named only where the DNA matches it firmly. Where a row states a size, it is once, few, many or the class of an expanded clone; other rows omit it.

TRBV30	.	.	TRBJ2-7	CAWSPSYEQYF	TGTGCCTGGAGTCCGAGCTACGAGCAGTACTTC
TRBV7-2	.	few	TRBJ1-2	CASSLVRAIWGYTF	TGTGCCAGCAGCTTAGTCAGGGCCATTTGGGGCTACACCTTC
TRBV7-7	.	.	TRBJ2-5	CASSLDAGETQYF	TGTGCTAGCAGCTTAGACGCGGGTGAGACCCAGTACTTC
TRBV5-1	TRBD1	.	TRBJ2-3	CASSFDRDDTQYF	TGCGCCAGCAGCTTCGACAGGGACGATACGCAGTATTTT
TRBV12-5	TRBD2	.	TRBJ2-3	CASAPGGGVLDTQYF	TGTGCTAGTGCCCCTGGCGGGGGGGTATTAGATACGCAGTATTTT
TRBV18	TRBD1	.	TRBJ1-2	CASSRGQGPIIYGYTF	TGTGCCAGCTCAAGGGGACAGGGGCCAATCATCTATGGCTACACCTTC
TRBV7-3	TRBD1	few	TRBJ1-1	CASSGGQGETEAFF	TGTGCCAGCAGCGGGGGACAGGGAGAAACTGAAGCTTTCTTT
TRBV5-5	TRBD2	few	TRBJ2-5	CASSPRTSSETQYF	TGTGCCAGCAGCCCGAGGACTAGCTCAGAGACCCAGTACTTC
TRBV5-6	.	.	TRBJ2-1	CASSLAGFTYNEQFF	TGTGCCAGCAGCTTGGCAGGGTTCACCTACAATGAGCAGTTCTTC
TRBV18	.	once	TRBJ1-4	CASSQLAYEKLFF	TGTGCCAGCTCACAACTAGCTTATGAAAAACTGTTTTTT
TRBV15	TRBD1	.	TRBJ2-3	CATSTLTGSLSTDTQYF	TGTGCCACCAGCACATTGACAGGGTCCCTTAGCACAGATACGCAGTATTTT
TRBV11-3	.	.	TRBJ1-6	CASSLSGWNSPLHF	TGTGCCAGCAGCTTATCAGGGTGGAATTCACCCCTCCACTTT
TRBV5-1	TRBD2	.	TRBJ2-3	CASSSHLSTSGTTGSSTDTQYF	TGCGCCAGCAGCTCCCACCTCTCGACTAGCGGGACGACCGGTTCTAGCACAGATACGCAGTATTTT